The T cell receptor beta chain under discussion was sequenced for a study of glioma-infiltrating T cells. The CDR3 spans 15 residues. Germline CDR1 reads MNHNY; CDR2 reads SVGAGI (reference sequence). V was cut by 2 bases and J by 5 bases, with 15 bases left in between. The sample holds many counts of this clonotype. Its specificity is unknown. Study results and limitations: Non-neoplastic patients had below-expected tissue-blood divergence, while all gliomas exceeded expectation.

Amplification of TCR alpha and beta CDR3 regions from RNA used iRepertoire nested multiplex PCR. A single record per CDR3 protein comes from TCRdb applying MiXCR to the multiplex PCR reads. The data show about 130,000 distinct CDR3 sequences, more than 20% seen once. Sequencing was done on a sample of glioma tissue, nonneoplastic brain tissue, or PBMCs (not recorded which). This clonotype was sampled from a human donor with low-grade glioma or glioblastoma, undergoing nonglioma brain surgery, or in good health (not recorded which). The V and J genes are TRBV6-6 and TRBJ1-1, with D perhaps matching TRBD1 (6 bases). The CDR3: CASSYQPGVTTEAFF. The DNA for the CDR3 is TGTGCCAGCAGTTACCAACCAGGGGTCACGACTGAAGCTTTCTTT.